One sample yielded the 30 T cell receptor beta chains listed below, sequenced in a study of CD8+CD57+ T cells in acquired aplastic anemia. Genomic DNA constituted the template upon which TCR beta VDJ and CDR3 profiling was performed. TCRdb independently ran MiXCR on the reads; one entry per CDR3 protein. The table has roughly 180,000 distinct CDR3 sequences, nearly 50% seen once; the top ten hold 10% to 15%. Patients who underwent sequencing had shown CD8+CD57+ cell expansion by flow cytometry. Material for sequencing was sorted CD4+, CD8+, or CD8+CD57+ T cells (not recorded which) from PBMCs. These TCRs come from a human donor with aplastic anemia.

J is TRBJ2-3 and V is TRBV10-3, with a possible D match to TRBD1 (5 bases). Germline V CDR1 and CDR2: ENHRY, SYGVKD. The CDR3 is made up of 15 amino acids. V was trimmed by 0 bases and J by 2 bases, leaving 9 bases between them. The CDR3 DNA reads as TGTGCCATCAGTGAGTCGATGGACACCACAGATACGCAGTATTTT. Translation: CAISESMDTTDTQYF.

This clonotype has at least ten counts. V gene TRBV3-1 combines with J gene TRBJ2-5; no firm D call. Germline lookup yields CDR1 LGHDT and CDR2 YNNKEL (reference sequence). The CDR3 consists of 14 residues. V lost 1 base and J lost 2, with 8 bases in between. CDR3 protein: CASSQGQYQETQYF. CDR3 coding DNA: TGTGCCAGCAGCCAAGGGCAATATCAAGAGACCCAGTACTTC.

V usage is TRBV5-6 and J usage is TRBJ2-7, with TRBD1 as a possible D gene (6 bases). V was pared by 4 bases and J by 2 bases, with 13 bases between. This CDR3 has 14 amino acids. Germline V gives CDR1 SGHDT, CDR2 YYEEEE. The CDR3 DNA sequence: TGTGCCAGCAGCCCAACTGGACAGACCTACGAGCAGTACTTC. Amino acid sequence: CASSPTGQTYEQYF.

The chain joins TRBV10-3 to TRBJ2-2; D is unclear. This CDR3 comprises 11 residues. V shed 6 bases and J shed 4 bases, with 3 bases lying between them. The germline V gene encodes CDR1 ENHRY and CDR2 SYGVKD. The CDR3 DNA reads TGTGCCATCAGCCTCACCGGGGAGCTGTTTTTT. Its translation: CAISLTGELFF.

The chain couples TRBV5-1 to TRBJ1-1, with 8 positions matching TRBD1. Germline V CDR1 and CDR2: SGHRS, YFSETQ. Germline trimming cut 1 base from V and 1 base from J; bases unmatched to any gene: 3. The CDR3 has 15 residues. CDR3 region: CASSLYGQGNTEAFF. CDR3 nucleotide sequence: TGCGCCAGCAGCTTGTACGGACAGGGGAACACTGAAGCTTTCTTT.

This chain links TRBV20-1 with TRBJ1-1; D is uncertain. Trimming shortened V by 6 bases and J by 0 bases, and 14 bases separated the two germline ends. The CDR3 has 14 residues. Germline values: CDR1 DFQATT, CDR2 SNEGSKA (reference sequence). The DNA of the CDR3 is TGCAGTGCCATACGTCGATTGATGAACACTGAAGCTTTCTTT. This gives the protein CSAIRRLMNTEAFF.

The chain combines TRBV20-1 with TRBJ1-1; a possible D gene is TRBD1 (5 bases). Trimming removed 3 bases at V and 3 bases at J, with 14 bases between. The CDR3 has 14 residues. Germline CDR1 is DFQATT and CDR2 is SNEGSKA (reference sequence). The DNA of the CDR3 is TGCAGTGCTAGCGTAGGGGCGGTGGACACTGAAGCTTTCTTT. Translated: CSASVGAVDTEAFF.

To note about this clonotype: A much larger clone differs by one base, so this may be a read error. The CDR3, as DNA: TGTGCCAGCAGTTTCACAGCAGGGGATGGAGACACCATATATTTT. Amino acids: CASSFTAGDGDTIYF. The chain links TRBV9 to TRBJ1-3, with D possibly TRBD1 on 6 matching bases. Germline V gene data show CDR1 as SGDLS and CDR2 as YYNGEE. The CDR3 contains 15 residues.

This clonotype was seen many times. The chain is built from TRBV19 and TRBJ2-7; 7 bases match TRBD1. Germline V lookup: CDR1 LNHDA, CDR2 SQIVND (reference sequence). J lost 3 bases, V lost 5 bases, and 4 bases had no gene match. The CDR3 loop spans 13 amino acids. DNA of the CDR3: TGTGCCAGTAGTGATAACAGGGGCTACGAGCAGTACTTC. Its protein product is CASSDNRGYEQYF.

To note about this clonotype: The CDR3 does not close with the conserved phenylalanine or tryptophan, likely indicating a read error. The CDR3 DNA sequence: TGTCCCAGCAGCCAAGGGGGCGGCGGTTCACCCCTCCACCTT. Translated: CPSSQGGGGSPLHL. This sequence joins TRBV2 and TRBJ1-6; 7 bases are a match to TRBD1. Germline assignment: CDR1 SNHLY and CDR2 FYNNEI. The length of the CDR3 is 14 residues.

The J gene is TRBJ2-7, the V gene TRBV20-1; 10 positions match TRBD1. The germline CDR1 and CDR2 sequences are DFQATT and SNEGSKA (reference sequence). The CDR3 consists of 14 residues. The V segment lost 0 bases and the J segment 6 bases; nucleotides outside the gene matches: 5. The CDR3 sequence: CSARDRDRGSEQYF. The CDR3 nucleotides read TGCAGTGCTAGAGACCGGGACAGGGGTTCCGAGCAGTACTTC.

In its sample, this clonotype was seen many times. The chain links TRBV15 to TRBJ1-5; a weak D match, TRBD1 (5 bases). V was cut by 1 base and J by 2 bases, with 9 bases left in between. This CDR3 region has 15 residues. CDR1 is LNHNV, CDR2 YYDKDF, per germline (reference sequence). The CDR3 is CATSRGQGGNQPQHF. The CDR3 bases are TGTGCCACCAGCAGAGGGCAGGGCGGCAATCAGCCCCAGCATTTT.

This clonotype was counted ten times or more. This chain links TRBV5-1 with TRBJ2-7; D may match TRBD1 or TRBD2 (6 bases each). V was shortened by 3 bases and J by 0 bases, with 13 bases between the two germline ends. CDR1 and CDR2 (germline): SGHRS, YFSETQ. There are 15 residues in the CDR3. The CDR3 nucleotides are TGCGCCAGCAGCTCCGGGGGCAGAAGCTCCTACGAGCAGTACTTC. This gives the protein CASSSGGRSSYEQYF. Full variable domain (missing parts from reference TRBV5-1 and TRBJ2-7): KAGVTQTPRYLIKTRGQQVTLSCSPISGHRSVSWYQQTPGQGLQFLFEYFSETQRNKGNFPGRFSGRQFSNSRSEMNVSTLELGDSALYLCASSSGGRSSYEQYFGPGTRLTVT.

Remarks on this clonotype: A much larger clone is a single base away; this may be a read error. The V gene is TRBV7-2, the J gene TRBJ2-7; tentatively, D is TRBD2 (6 bases). CDR3 size: 16 residues. Germline lookup yields CDR1 SGHTA and CDR2 FQGNSA. V lost 5 bases, J lost 6 bases, and 23 bases lay in between. For the CDR3, the DNA is TGTGCCAGCAGCCCTGGGGCCCAGTGGGGAGGACGCGAGCAGTACTTC. Protein: CASSPGAQWGGREQYF.

This clonotype occurred many times. The rearrangement links TRBV24-1 to TRBJ1-5; 8 nucleotides align to TRBD1. This CDR3 region has 14 residues. The germline CDR1 and CDR2 sequences are KGHDR and SFDVKD. The ends lost 3 bases at V and 7 bases at J; junction bases unmatched: 4. CDR3 in amino acids: CATSDTGGGQPQHF. CDR3 nucleotide sequence: TGTGCCACCAGTGATACAGGGGGGGGGCAGCCCCAGCATTTT.

V gene TRBV2 combines with J gene TRBJ2-1; possible D gene TRBD2, 5 bases. Trimming removed 7 bases from V and 0 bases from J, with 13 bases in between. This CDR3 contains 15 residues. CDR1 is SNHLY and CDR2 is FYNNEI in the germline V gene. The CDR3 loop reads CASKLGLSSYNEQFF. The CDR3 coding sequence is TGTGCCAGCAAACTAGGACTTAGCTCCTACAATGAGCAGTTCTTC.

The CDR3 loop is CASIARAFF. In nucleotides, the CDR3 is TGCGCCAGCATTGCGAGAGCTTTCTTT. The chain has TRBV4-1 and TRBJ1-1; D ambiguous. The germline V gene has CDR1 MGHRA and CDR2 YSYEKL. This CDR3 contains 9 residues. V was pared by 7 bases and J by 10 bases, with 7 bases between.

With respect to this clonotype: Germline and junction disagree at one end, which may indicate a read error. The chain carries TRBV20-1 and TRBJ2-1; 7 bases match TRBD1. Germline V gives CDR1 DFQATT, CDR2 SNEGSKA (reference sequence). The CDR3 loop spans 16 amino acids. CDR3 sequence reads: CSAQDRTRSSYNGQFF. The CDR3 DNA follows: TGCAGTGCCCAGGACAGGACTCGCAGCTCCTACAATGGGCAGTTCTTC.

In this sample, this clonotype turned up many times. This sequence joins TRBV19 and TRBJ2-1, with 8 bases that match TRBD1. Per germline, CDR1 LNHDA and CDR2 SQIVND (reference sequence). V shed 3 bases and J 1 base; nucleotides not matched to a gene: 11. The CDR3 has 18 amino acids. The CDR3 is CASSIGRDRMNSYNEQFF. The CDR3 bases are TGTGCCAGTAGTATTGGACGGGACAGGATGAATTCCTACAATGAGCAGTTCTTC.

The genes are TRBV20-1 and TRBJ2-7; TRBD1 agrees at 10 bases. CDR3 length: 12 residues. The V gene end was trimmed by 6 bases and the J gene end by 5 bases; junction bases not matched to a gene: 4. Germline-derived CDR1 and CDR2 are DFQATT and SNEGSKA (reference sequence). DNA for the CDR3: TGCAGTGCGGGACAGGGGAGGCACGAGCAGTACTTC. Encoded protein: CSAGQGRHEQYF.

Comments on this clonotype: Possible read error: a much larger clone is one base away. The chain couples TRBV25-1 to TRBJ2-1, with 7 bases identical to TRBD2. J gave up 1 base and V 3 bases, and 0 bases lay outside the gene matches. The germline V gene encodes CDR1 MGHDK and CDR2 SYGVNS. The CDR3 is 14 amino acids. Here the CDR3 DNA reads TGTGCCAGCAGTGAGGGGGGGTCCTACAATGAGCAGTTCTTC. This encodes CASSEGGSYNEQFF.

The chain links TRBV20-1 to TRBJ2-7; TRBD1 might be the D (6 bases). CDR1 and CDR2 (germline): DFQATT, SNEGSKA (reference sequence). This CDR3 has 16 amino acids. The germline V and J ends were trimmed by 0 bases and 2 bases, with 17 bases remaining between them. The CDR3 sequence: CSARDRGQWRTYEQYF. In DNA form, the CDR3 reads TGCAGTGCTAGAGACAGAGGACAGTGGAGAACCTACGAGCAGTACTTC.

This chain connects TRBV29-1 to TRBJ1-4, with TRBD1 matching 8 bases. Germline CDR1 is SQVTM and CDR2 is ANQGSEA. This CDR3 spans 14 amino acids. V was clipped by 5 bases and J by 3 bases; unmatched bases: 5. CDR3 protein: CSVKTGGANEKLFF. In DNA form, the CDR3 reads TGCAGCGTTAAAACAGGGGGAGCTAATGAAAAACTGTTTTTT.

In its sample, this clonotype was seen many times. The chain links TRBV7-9 to TRBJ2-3; 9 bases match TRBD1. V gave up 5 bases and J gave up 3 bases; unmatched junction bases: 3. The CDR3 has 14 amino acids. Per the germline V gene, CDR1 is SEHNR and CDR2 is FQNEAQ (reference sequence). The CDR3 nucleotides read TGTGCCAGCAGCACCGACAGGGGGACAGATACGCAGTATTTT. Its translation is CASSTDRGTDTQYF.

This clonotype was seen at least ten times. The V and J genes are TRBV20-1 and TRBJ2-1, with 9 bases identical to TRBD2. The CDR3 covers 14 residues. V dropped 3 bases and J dropped 2; count of bases not matched to a gene: 2. Germline V CDR1 and CDR2: DFQATT, SNEGSKA (reference sequence). CDR3 sequence: CSASERGAYNEQFF. The CDR3 DNA is TGCAGTGCTAGCGAGCGGGGGGCCTACAATGAGCAGTTCTTC.

V is TRBV24-1 and J is TRBJ2-3; 8 bases are a match to TRBD1. The V segment lost 2 bases and the J segment 3 bases; nucleotides outside the gene matches: 6. The CDR3 extends over 16 amino acids. Germline CDR1 is KGHDR and CDR2 is SFDVKD. The CDR3 loop reads CATSDSGQGRTDTQYF. Here the CDR3 DNA reads TGTGCCACCAGTGATTCAGGACAGGGAAGGACAGATACGCAGTATTTT.

The chain is built from TRBV12-3 or TRBV12-4 and TRBJ1-5; possibly TRBD1 for D (6 bases). Trimming removed 1 base from V and 3 bases from J, with 13 bases in between. The length of the CDR3 is 16 residues. CDR3 nucleotide sequence: TGTGCCAGCAGTTTAGGAGACAGGAGCCTCAATCAGCCCCAGCATTTT. As protein: CASSLGDRSLNQPQHF.

This clonotype was detected ten times or more. This chain joins TRBV12-5 and TRBJ1-1, with D maybe TRBD1 (5 bases). V lost 3 bases to trimming and J lost 4 bases, with 9 bases between them. This CDR3 spans 13 amino acids. Germline assignment: CDR1 LGHNT and CDR2 FRNRAP. The CDR3 bases are TGTGCTAGTGGTTTTCAGGGCGGCACTGAAGCTTTCTTT. The encoded protein is CASGFQGGTEAFF.

This clonotype was recorded a few times. The gene calls are TRBV24-1 and TRBJ2-3; tentative D call: TRBD2 (6 bases). The length of the CDR3 is 18 residues. The germline V gene encodes CDR1 KGHDR and CDR2 SFDVKD. V was clipped by 2 bases and J by 7 bases, with 24 bases between them. The CDR3 sequence is CATSDSEGGRFPPHTQYF. CDR3 coding DNA: TGTGCCACCAGTGATTCAGAGGGAGGTCGGTTCCCCCCGCATACGCAGTATTTT.

The chain uses TRBV2 and TRBJ2-5; a possible D gene is TRBD2 (6 bases). Germline V gene data show CDR1 as SNHLY and CDR2 as FYNNEI. The CDR3 contains 10 residues. CDR3 nucleotides: TGTGCTAGCGGTCTGGGGACCCAGTACTTC. It is translated as CASGLGTQYF.